This paragraph covers one TCR beta chain sequence. Antigen specificity is unknown. This sample was included in a study of CD8 T cells in Susac syndrome. The J segment lost 2 bases and the V segment lost 6 bases, leaving 3 bases of the junction unmatched. Germline lookup yields CDR1 MNHEY and CDR2 SVGEGT. The CDR3 contains 15 residues. About 0.5 to 1 ug RNA was reverse transcribed with random hexamers. With immunoSEQ multiplex PCR, TCR beta CDR3 was amplified across 54 Vbeta and 13 Jbeta. Using its own MiXCR run on the immunoSEQ multiplex PCR reads, TCRdb lists one record per CDR3 protein. The data contain 150,000 to 200,000 distinct CDR3 sequences, 80% to 95% of them singletons. General study findings and limits: As the study acknowledged, the number of individuals who were part of its TCR sequencing and HLA analysis was relatively small.

CD8+ and CD4+ T cells circulating in blood were sequenced for TCR beta. Sequenced sample: CD4+ T cells from PBMCs. This receptor was obtained from a human donor in good health. The chain recombines TRBV6-2 or TRBV6-3 with TRBJ2-6, with 8 nucleotides matching TRBD1. The CDR3 DNA sequence: TGTGCCAGCAGGGCAGGGGGCCCTGGGGCCAACGTCCTGACTTTC. Translated, it gives CASRAGGPGANVLTF.